This T cell receptor (beta chain) was obtained from a study of cytomegalovirus exposure and HLA in healthy donors. Study details: Most genotyped donors, approximately 77% of 398, had Caucasian-associated genetic ancestry.

The CDR3 runs 17 residues. Germline values: CDR1 SNHLY, CDR2 FYNNEI. Trimming took 3 bases from V and 1 from J; bases not matched to a gene: 2. Overall study findings and caveats: Later analysis showed most CMV-associated TCR beta chains appearing HLA-restricted. Cytomegalovirus-associated status was assigned to around 160 TCR beta chains.

The primer mix had 60 Vbeta and 13 Jbeta primers. Profiling relied on immunoSEQ multiplex PCR, and the TCRdb table lists in-frame clones only, not all of them. The sample yields approximately 150,000 clones, over 75% seen once. Comments on this clone: Its specificity is unknown.

Specimen: PBMCs. This TCR was sampled from a human donor in good health. The genes are TRBV2 and TRBJ2-3; TRBD2 agrees at 15 bases. CDR3 amino acids: CASSERTSGGGTDTQYF. CDR3 in DNA: TGTGCCAGCAGTGAGAGGACTAGCGGGGGGGGCACAGATACGCAGTATTTT.